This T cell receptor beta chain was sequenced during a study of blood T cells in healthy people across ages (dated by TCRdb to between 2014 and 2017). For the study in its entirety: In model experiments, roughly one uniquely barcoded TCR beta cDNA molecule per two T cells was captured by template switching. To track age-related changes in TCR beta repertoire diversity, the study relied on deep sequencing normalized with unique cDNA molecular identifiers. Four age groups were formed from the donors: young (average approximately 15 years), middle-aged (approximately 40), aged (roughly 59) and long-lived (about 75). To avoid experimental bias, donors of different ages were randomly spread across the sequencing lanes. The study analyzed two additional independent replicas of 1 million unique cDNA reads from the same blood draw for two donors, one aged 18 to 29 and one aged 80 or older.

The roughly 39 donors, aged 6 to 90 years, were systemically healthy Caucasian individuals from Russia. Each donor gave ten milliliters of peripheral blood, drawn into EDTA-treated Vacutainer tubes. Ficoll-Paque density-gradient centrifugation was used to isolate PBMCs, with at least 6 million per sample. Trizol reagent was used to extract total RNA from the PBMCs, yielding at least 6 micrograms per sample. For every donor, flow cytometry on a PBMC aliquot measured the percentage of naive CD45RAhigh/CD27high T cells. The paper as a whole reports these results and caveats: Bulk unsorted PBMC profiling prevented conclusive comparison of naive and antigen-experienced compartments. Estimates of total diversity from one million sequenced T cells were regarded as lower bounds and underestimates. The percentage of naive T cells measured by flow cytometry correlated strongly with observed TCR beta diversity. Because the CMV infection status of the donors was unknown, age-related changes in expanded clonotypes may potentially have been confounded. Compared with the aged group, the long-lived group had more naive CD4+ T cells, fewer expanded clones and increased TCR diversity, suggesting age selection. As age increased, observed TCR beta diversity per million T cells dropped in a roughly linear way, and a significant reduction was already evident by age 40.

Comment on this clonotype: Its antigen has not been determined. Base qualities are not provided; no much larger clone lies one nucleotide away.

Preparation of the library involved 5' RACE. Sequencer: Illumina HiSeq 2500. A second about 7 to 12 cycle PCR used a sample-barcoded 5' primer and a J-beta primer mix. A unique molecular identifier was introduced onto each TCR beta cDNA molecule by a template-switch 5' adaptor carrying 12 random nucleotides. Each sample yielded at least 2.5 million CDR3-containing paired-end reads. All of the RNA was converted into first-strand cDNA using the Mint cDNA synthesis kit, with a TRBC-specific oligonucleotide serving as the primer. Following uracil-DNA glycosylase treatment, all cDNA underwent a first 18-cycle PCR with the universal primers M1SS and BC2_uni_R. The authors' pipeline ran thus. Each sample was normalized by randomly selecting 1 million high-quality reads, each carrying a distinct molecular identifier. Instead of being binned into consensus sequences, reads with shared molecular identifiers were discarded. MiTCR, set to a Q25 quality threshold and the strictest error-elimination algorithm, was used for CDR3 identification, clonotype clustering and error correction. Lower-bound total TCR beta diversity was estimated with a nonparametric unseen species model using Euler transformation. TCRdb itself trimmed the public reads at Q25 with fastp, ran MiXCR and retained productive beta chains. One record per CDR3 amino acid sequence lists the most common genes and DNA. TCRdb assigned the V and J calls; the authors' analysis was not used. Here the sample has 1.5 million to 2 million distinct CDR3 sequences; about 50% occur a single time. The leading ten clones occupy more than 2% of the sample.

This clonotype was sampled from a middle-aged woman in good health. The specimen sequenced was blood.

CDR3 sequence: CSASPRLARADTQYF. The DNA sequence is TGCAGTGCTAGTCCGAGACTAGCGAGGGCAGATACGCAGTATTTT. Here the chain combines TRBV20-1 and TRBJ2-3; 8 nucleotides in the junction match TRBD2. Based on the germline V gene (reference sequence), the CDR1 and CDR2 sequences are DFQATT and SNEGSKA. V ends up 3 bases short and J 4 bases short, with an unmatched junction base count of 9. The CDR3 goes from the cysteine to the phenylalanine over 15 residues. Only the CDR3 DNA stays, 45 bases, in frame from base 1.